What follows are 18 T cell receptor beta chains derived from one specimen sequenced in a study of T cells in Graves' hyperthyroidism and ophthalmopathy. Amplification of TCR beta CDR3 regions used RNA as the template. TCR CDR3 underwent first-round RT-PCR with the HTBI primer set. Using its own MiXCR run on the multiplex PCR reads, TCRdb lists one record per CDR3 protein. The profile shows about 52,000 distinct CDR3 sequences, 48% of them singletons. Material for sequencing was blood. The receptor source for this set is a woman between 50 and 59 years old with Graves' ophthalmopathy.

This clonotype was found once. One end of the junction is discordant with germline, which a read error may explain. V gene TRBV2 combines with J gene TRBJ2-5, with 10 positions matching TRBD2. CDR1 is SNHLY and CDR2 is FYNNEI in the germline V gene. This CDR3 has 15 amino acids. The CDR3 nucleotides are TGTGCCAGCGGTGCCAGCGGGAGGGCCAAAGAAACCCGGTACTTC. Translated, it gives CASGASGRAKETRYF.

This clonotype was seen many times. CDR3 protein: CASSIDPGLAVSETQYF. CDR3 nucleotide sequence: TGTGCCAGTAGTATAGACCCTGGCTTGGCGGTTAGTGAGACCCAGTACTTC. The rearrangement links TRBV19 to TRBJ2-5; unclear D gene. Germline CDR1 is LNHDA and CDR2 is SQIVND (reference sequence). The CDR3 runs 17 residues. V gave up 0 bases and J gave up 5 bases, with 19 bases separating them. The variable domain in full, completed from reference TRBV19 and TRBJ2-5, reads DGGITQSPKYLFRKEGQNVTLSCEQNLNHDAMYWYRQDPGQGLRLIYYSQIVNDFQKGDIAEGYSVSREKKESFPLTVTSAQKNPTAFYLCASSIDPGLAVSETQYFGPGTRLLVL.

This clonotype has only one observation. This rearrangement joins TRBV7-3 to TRBJ2-3; 7 bases fit TRBD2. Germline V gene lookup returns CDR1 SGHTA and CDR2 FQGTGA. With 5 bases clipped from V and 11 bases from J, the junction kept 19 bases outside the gene matches. The length of the CDR3 is 16 residues. CDR3 region: CASSPVMGGRGGEQYF. For the CDR3, the DNA is TGTGCCAGCAGCCCTGTGATGGGCGGGAGAGGCGGTGAGCAGTATTTT.

This clonotype was counted at least ten times. The chain is built from TRBV5-4 and TRBJ2-7; D is perhaps TRBD1 or TRBD2 (6 bases each). This CDR3 region has 15 residues. V was pared by 4 bases and J by 2 bases, with 16 bases between. Germline V lookup: CDR1 SGHNT, CDR2 YYREEE (reference sequence). The CDR3 here is CASSMGAGGTYEQYF. For the CDR3, the DNA is TGTGCCAGCAGCATGGGGGCGGGCGGGACCTACGAGCAGTACTTC.

The genes are TRBV7-2 and TRBJ2-1; maybe TRBD2 (6 bases). Deletions cut 10 bases from V and 0 bases from J, with 19 bases between. This CDR3 is built from 16 residues. The V gene's germline CDR1 is SGHTA and CDR2 FQGNSA. CDR3 DNA sequence: TGTGCCAATAGATATAGCGGTCGGAGCTCCTACAATGAGCAGTTCTTC. Translated: CANRYSGRSSYNEQFF.

In regard to this clonotype: A much larger clone lies one base from this, so it may be a read error. It is likely a read error, because the conserved phenylalanine at the end of the CDR3 is missing. The chain combines TRBV27 with TRBJ1-5; 9 bases align to TRBD1. With V trimmed by 6 bases and J by 7 bases, 7 bases remained unmatched. The CDR3 is 14 amino acids. Germline CDR1 is MNHEY and CDR2 is SMNVEV (reference sequence). CDR3 nucleotides: TGTGCCAGCAGCCCCACAGGGGGCAGGCAGCCCCAGCATCTT. This encodes CASSPTGGRQPQHL.

On this clonotype: The conserved phenylalanine or tryptophan is not found at the CDR3 terminus, so this likely reflects a read error. The DNA is left out, because the CDR3 cannot be placed on it with certainty; the CDR3 is given as TCRdb lists it. The J gene is TRBJ1-2, the V gene TRBV7-2; the table gives TRBD1 as D, unverified against the DNA. The CDR3 is 8 amino acids in total, end residues counted. Germline V gene sequence: CDR1 SGHTA, CDR2 FQGNSA. The CDR3 loop is CASSLGTG.

This clonotype was seen repeatedly, ten times or more. J is TRBJ1-5 and V is TRBV4-1; D ambiguous. The germline V gene has CDR1 MGHRA and CDR2 YSYEKL. This CDR3 region has 13 residues. The V end lost 0 bases, the J end lost 6 bases, and 6 bases lay between the germline ends. In DNA form, the CDR3 reads TGCGCCAGCAGCCAAGATGGGGTTCAGCCCCAGCATTTT. Translation: CASSQDGVQPQHF.

This clonotype is medium-sized within its sample. V and J are TRBV29-1 and TRBJ2-7; D gene unclear. Deletions cut 2 bases from V and 2 bases from J, with 4 bases between. Germline CDR1 reads SQVTM; CDR2 reads ANQGSEA. This CDR3 is 11 amino acids long. The CDR3 region has the DNA TGCAGCGTTGAACGGGCCTACGAGCAGTACTTC. It yields the protein CSVERAYEQYF.

Points on this clonotype: One end of the junction fails to match germline, which may point to a read error. This chain links TRBV7-9 with TRBJ2-7; D possibly corresponds to TRBD1 (6 bases). The CDR3 has 15 residues. The germline CDR1 and CDR2 sequences are SEHNR and FQNEAQ (reference sequence). The CDR3, as DNA: TGTGCCAGCAGTTCCCCCGACAGGCACGCCTACGAGCAGTACTTT. Amino acid sequence: CASSSPDRHAYEQYF.

The rearrangement links TRBV9 to TRBJ1-4; 9 bases align to TRBD1. The CDR3 has 14 residues. Losses at the gene ends were 3 bases for V and 6 bases for J; bases not matched to a gene: 3. Germline-derived CDR1 and CDR2 are SGDLS and YYNGEE. In DNA form, the CDR3 reads TGTGCCAGCAGCGCGAGGACAGGGGATGAAAAACTGTTTTTT. Translation gives CASSARTGDEKLFF.

The gene calls are TRBV7-2 and TRBJ2-3; 9 nucleotides match TRBD1. The CDR3 has 14 amino acids. With V trimmed by 8 bases and J by 4 bases, 7 bases remained unmatched. Germline V lookup: CDR1 SGHTA, CDR2 FQGNSA. CDR3 DNA sequence: TGTGCCAGCGTCCGGGACAGGGAAGCAGATACGCAGTATTTT. It codes for CASVRDREADTQYF.

The chain carries TRBV25-1 and TRBJ2-7; either TRBD1 or TRBD2 may supply D (5 bases each). V dropped 4 bases and J dropped 2 bases, with 15 bases sitting between them. This CDR3 region has 15 residues. Germline CDR1 is MGHDK and CDR2 is SYGVNS. The CDR3 coding sequence is TGTGCCAGCAGTGCACCCATGGGGGTCACCTACGAGCAGTACTTC. It specifies CASSAPMGVTYEQYF.

Sample share makes this clonotype medium-sized (0.01 to 0.1%). The chain employs TRBV7-8 and TRBJ2-5, with a possible D match to TRBD1 (5 bases). The V gene's germline CDR1 is SGHVS and CDR2 FQNEAQ. Trimming left V 4 bases short and J 2 bases short, with 14 bases between. The CDR3 contains 15 residues. In DNA, the CDR3 is TGTGCCAGCAGCTACGACCCGACAGCACAAGAGACCCAGTACTTC. Its translation is CASSYDPTAQETQYF.

The J gene is TRBJ1-5, the V gene TRBV20-1; 8 nucleotides line up with TRBD1. The ends lost 0 bases at V and 4 bases at J; junction bases unmatched: 5. Germline CDR1 reads DFQATT; CDR2 reads SNEGSKA (reference sequence). The CDR3 totals 15 residues. CDR3 bases: TGCAGTGCTAGAGATCAAAGGACAGGGAATCAGCCCCAGCATTTT. Translated, it gives CSARDQRTGNQPQHF.

Note on this clonotype: No conserved phenylalanine or tryptophan ends this CDR3, so it is likely a read error. The limits of the CDR3 on the DNA are not certain, so only TCRdb's listed CDR3 is given. The rearrangement uses TRBV7-2 and TRBJ1-1; the table assigns TRBD1, which was not confirmed against the DNA. Germline-derived CDR1 and CDR2 are SGHTA and FQGNSA. The length of the CDR3 is 11 amino acids, counting both ends. This CDR3 is CASSFGAGQLS.

Turning to this clonotype: One junction end disagrees with the germline gene, perhaps due to a read error. The chain combines TRBV5-1 with TRBJ1-4; tentative D call: TRBD1 (6 bases). This CDR3 comprises 14 residues. CDR1 is SGHRS and CDR2 is YFSETQ in the germline V gene. CDR3 nucleotide sequence: TGCGCCGGCAGCCCTACAGGGTACGGTGAAAAACTGTTTTTT. Encoded protein: CAGSPTGYGEKLFF.

This clonotype was seen ten or more times. V usage is TRBV5-1 and J usage is TRBJ1-4; possibly TRBD1 for D (5 bases). Trimming cost V 2 bases and J 5 bases, with 10 bases left between them. The CDR3 length is 14 residues. Germline V lookup: CDR1 SGHRS, CDR2 YFSETQ. CDR3 loop: CASSLTSGNEKLFF. In nucleotides, the CDR3 is TGCGCCAGCAGCTTAACCTCAGGGAATGAAAAACTGTTTTTT.